The 10 T cell receptor beta chains given below trace back to one sample, sequenced in a study of OX40 agonist ivuxolimab in advanced cancers. Repertoires were generated with immunoSEQ multiplex PCR, while TCRdb's copy carries only in-frame clones and drops some. The repertoire includes approximately 60,000 clones, about four fifths of them detected once, and about 5% sits in the top ten. The sequencing here drew on CD4+ or CD8+ T cells sorted from blood, taken in a trial of the OX40 agonist ivuxolimab. The receptors shown here come from an adult with an advanced solid tumor such as melanoma, head and neck, liver or kidney cancer.

The J gene is TRBJ2-7, the V gene TRBV6-1; no firm D call. The CDR3 totals 11 residues. The germline V and J ends were trimmed by 6 bases and 3 bases, with 6 bases remaining between them. Germline values: CDR1 MNHNS, CDR2 SASEGT. Here the CDR3 DNA reads TGTGCCAGCAGGCTAAACTACGAGCAGTACTTC. Its translation: CASRLNYEQYF.

The rearrangement links TRBV7-3 to TRBJ2-6, with D perhaps given as TRBD1 or TRBD2 (5 bases each). CDR1 is SGHTA, CDR2 FQGTGA, per germline. V gave up 0 bases and J gave up 0 bases, with 21 bases separating them. The CDR3 is made up of 21 amino acids. Written as DNA, the CDR3 is TGTGCCAGCAGCTTAACACCCGGACAACCGAGGGGTAACTCTGGGGCCAACGTCCTGACTTTC. Its translation is CASSLTPGQPRGNSGANVLTF.

V and J are TRBV5-1 and TRBJ2-2, with D maybe TRBD1 (5 bases). With 0 bases removed from V and 4 bases from J, the gap between germline ends came to 13 bases. CDR1 SGHRS and CDR2 YFSETQ come from the germline V gene. The CDR3 is 16 amino acids. CDR3 residues: CASSLGSQGSTGELFF. The CDR3 region has the DNA TGCGCCAGCAGCTTGGGGTCCCAGGGATCCACCGGGGAGCTGTTTTTT.

The V and J genes are TRBV7-3 and TRBJ2-5; D perhaps matches TRBD1 (5 bases). The V end lost 5 bases, the J end lost 4 bases, and 14 bases lay between the germline ends. The CDR3 sequence is 14 residues long. Per germline, CDR1 SGHTA and CDR2 FQGTGA. The DNA of the CDR3 is TGTGCCAGCAGCCCCACAAGGGGTTCAGAGACCCAGTACTTC. It is translated as CASSPTRGSETQYF.

CDR3 nucleotides: TGTGCCAGCAGTGGGGACAGGGGAAGTGAAAAACTGTTTTTT. This gives the protein CASSGDRGSEKLFF. The V call is TRBV2, the J call TRBJ1-4, with TRBD1 matching over 10 bases. The CDR3 has 14 amino acids. V lost 4 bases to trimming and J lost 7 bases; unmatched junction nucleotides: 3. CDR1 is SNHLY and CDR2 is FYNNEI in the germline V gene.

The V gene is TRBV9, the J gene TRBJ2-5, with 12 positions matching TRBD2. The J call may be in error: the DNA end matches TRBJ2-7 better. This CDR3 contains 16 residues. From germline, CDR1 is SGDLS and CDR2 YYNGEE. The CDR3 is CASSVGLAGGYHEQYF. CDR3 DNA sequence: TGTGCCAGCAGCGTAGGGCTAGCGGGAGGGTACCACGAGCAGTACTTC.

Notes on this clone: Different DNA sequences within this sample yield the same CDR3. The V gene is TRBV4-1, the J gene TRBJ2-7, with D perhaps TRBD2 (5 bases). CDR1 and CDR2 (germline): MGHRA, YSYEKL. Trimming removed 0 bases at V and 1 base at J, with 13 bases between. This CDR3 is built from 16 residues. The CDR3 DNA sequence: TGCGCCAGCAGCCAAGATGAAGGCTCGGGATCCTACGAGCAGTACTTC. As protein: CASSQDEGSGSYEQYF.

V usage is TRBV6-1 and J usage is TRBJ1-2, with TRBD1 identical over 8 bases. In germline, CDR1 is MNHNS, CDR2 SASEGT. The V gene end was trimmed by 2 bases and the J gene end by 8 bases; junction bases not matched to a gene: 13. The CDR3 extends over 16 amino acids. CDR3: CASSEKFTRTGPGYTF. CDR3 sequence (DNA): TGTGCCAGCAGTGAAAAATTTACCAGGACAGGGCCCGGCTACACCTTC.

The V call is TRBV19, the J call TRBJ2-3, with D perhaps matching TRBD2 (6 bases). The CDR3 runs to 13 residues. CDR1 and CDR2 from the germline V gene are LNHDA and SQIVND (reference sequence). Trimming left V 6 bases short and J 0 bases short, with 7 bases between. The DNA of the CDR3 is TGTGCCAGTAGAGGGACTAGCACAGATACGCAGTATTTT. This sequence encodes CASRGTSTDTQYF. The full variable domain, completed using reference TRBV19 and TRBJ2-3, is DGGITQSPKYLFRKEGQNVTLSCEQNLNHDAMYWYRQDPGQGLRLIYYSQIVNDFQKGDIAEGYSVSREKKESFPLTVTSAQKNPTAFYLCASRGTSTDTQYFGPGTRLTVL.

The rearrangement joins TRBV6-5 to TRBJ2-1; D is undetermined. The V and J ends lost 8 bases and 14 bases respectively, with 19 bases between them. The V gene's germline CDR1 is MNHEY and CDR2 SVGAGI. The CDR3 runs 12 residues. Here the CDR3 DNA reads TGTGCCAGCCAAACCTCCGGGCAGTCGGAGTTCTTC. It translates to CASQTSGQSEFF.